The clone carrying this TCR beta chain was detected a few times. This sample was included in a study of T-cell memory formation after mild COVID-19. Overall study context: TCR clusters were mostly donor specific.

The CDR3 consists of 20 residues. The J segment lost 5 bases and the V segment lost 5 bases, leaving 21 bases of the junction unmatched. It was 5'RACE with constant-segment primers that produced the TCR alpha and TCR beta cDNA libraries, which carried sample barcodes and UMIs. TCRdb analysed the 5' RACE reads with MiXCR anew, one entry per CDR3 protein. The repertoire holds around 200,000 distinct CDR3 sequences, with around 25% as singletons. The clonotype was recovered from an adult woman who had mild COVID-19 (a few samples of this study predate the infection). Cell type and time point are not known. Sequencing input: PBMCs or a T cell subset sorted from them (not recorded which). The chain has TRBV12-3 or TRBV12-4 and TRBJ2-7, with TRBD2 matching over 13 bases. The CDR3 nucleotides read TGTGCCAGCAGTCTCCGAACTAGACTAGCGGGAGGCCCCCGGGGGAACGAGCAGTACTTC. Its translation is CASSLRTRLAGGPRGNEQYF.